This T cell receptor (beta chain) was found in a study of blood T cell repertoires in COVID-19. Clones were sequenced by immunoSEQ multiplex PCR, and TCRdb holds only the in-frame ones, with some missing. The sample shows about 62,000 clones, around 87% of them seen only once. The V end lost 2 bases, the J end lost 1 base, and 8 bases lay between the germline ends. The CDR3 contains 15 residues. From germline, CDR1 is SGHTA and CDR2 FQGNSA. This receptor was identified in a woman in her sixties with COVID-19, enrolled during active disease. Sequencing used peripheral blood. This rearrangement joins TRBV7-2 to TRBJ2-2, with D maybe TRBD1 (5 bases). This chain's CDR3 is CASSLKGQNTGELFF. Here the CDR3 DNA reads TGTGCCAGCAGCTTAAAGGGGCAGAACACCGGGGAGCTGTTTTTT.